This record looks at one T cell receptor (beta chain) sequence and its context. This clonotype was picked up many times. The antigen this receptor binds is unknown. Nothing much larger sits one base from this clone, and base qualities are not available. Sequencer: Illumina HiSeq 2500. Quantitative 5'-RACE with molecular barcodes was the method used to prepare the TCR beta libraries. Concerning the study's data processing: A new computational method, built on a probabilistic model of VDJ rearrangement, was used to identify disease-linked TCR variants. TCRdb took the public reads, trimmed them with fastp at Q25, ran MiXCR for clone calling and kept in-frame beta chains. Merged by CDR3 protein, the rows form single entries marked with the most common genes and DNA. In this record, the V and J calls reflect TCRdb's handling and not the investigators' own analysis. This sample lists more than 300,000 distinct CDR3 sequences; 8% were detected once. The ten largest clones capture approximately 14% of the sample.

After removal of 7 bases from V and 16 bases from J, the junction retains 8 bases not matched to a gene. The CDR3 contains 11 residues, cysteine and phenylalanine counted. Only the CDR3 part of the read is kept: 33 bases, read in frame from the first base. CDR1 KGHDR and CDR2 SFDVKD were looked up in the germline V gene. The record originates from a study of CD8 T cells in ankylosing spondylitis (dated by TCRdb to about 2017). Context from the whole study: To find TCR variants linked to disease, the study profiled T cell receptor beta repertoires in ankylosing spondylitis patients and healthy donors. The full study cohort comprised about 25 ankylosing spondylitis patients and about a hundred healthy donors. Peripheral blood was sampled, and synovial fluid was additionally collected from ankylosing spondylitis patients.

Broad study findings and their caveats: A CD8+ phenotype was shown by the disease-linked clones, which were found at relatively low frequencies in peripheral blood. Some TCR beta motif variants had previously been reported in synovial fluid and blood of reactive arthritis patients, which suggested common disease-initiation mechanisms. A TCR beta motif made up of roughly eight highly homologous amino acid variants appeared to be characteristic of blood from ankylosing spondylitis patients. The disease-linked clones were reported as significantly enriched in matched synovial fluid samples from ankylosing spondylitis patients.

The sequenced material came from blood, either unsorted or a sorted T cell fraction (not recorded which). The chain was built from TRBV24-1 and TRBJ2-1, with TRBD2 identical over 8 junction bases. This receptor was obtained from a male donor with ankylosing spondylitis. DNA sequence: TGTGCCACCAGATTCGCGGGAGGAGTATTCTTC. Its product reads: CATRFAGGVFF.